What follows describes a single T cell receptor beta chain. Its antigen is as yet unknown. Since the library was made to target alpha chains, this beta chain is a stray read and its abundance is not meaningful. This CDR3 region has 13 residues. The germline gives CDR1 SGHTA, CDR2 FQGNSA. Trimming took 5 bases from V and 3 from J; bases not matched to a gene: 4. TCRdb re-analysed the 5' RACE reads in MiXCR, keeping a single row per CDR3 protein. The sample carries roughly 10,000 distinct CDR3 sequences, about 8.4% recorded once. This record comes from a study of spatial heterogeneity in lung cancer. The time point is: sample taken at primary tumor resection. Researchers sequenced whole RNA taken from tumor, nontumor lung or frozen PBMC without sorting. Findings and limits, study-wide: Expanded intratumoral alpha and beta TCR counts tracked tumor mutation counts.

This TCR was recovered from a female donor with early-stage non-small cell lung cancer. The sample here was lung tumor tissue, taken at surgery. This chain joins TRBV7-2 and TRBJ2-7; TRBD1 matches at 7 bases. This CDR3 is CASSTNRGYEQYF. CDR3 in DNA: TGTGCCAGCAGCACAAACAGGGGCTACGAGCAGTACTTC.